Listed below are T cell receptor beta chains from one sample, sequenced in a study of blood T cell repertoires in COVID-19. The repertoire was sequenced with immunoSEQ multiplex PCR; TCRdb's copy has only in-frame clones and lacks some. The sample lists roughly 200,000 clones, nearly 90% occurring once. The specimen sequenced was peripheral blood. The receptors derive from a man aged 45-60 years with acute or convalescent COVID-19. The CDR3 runs from the conserved cysteine through the conserved F or W. A D gene is named only where the DNA matches it firmly. Only some rows state a clone size, as once, few, many or a class for expanded clones.

V gene,clone size,J gene,D gene,CDR3 DNA,CDR3 protein
TRBV7-2,-,TRBJ2-3,TRBD2,TGTGCCAGCCGACTTCACGAATGGCGGGAGGACGCCACAGATACGCAGTATTTT,CASRLHEWREDATDTQYF
TRBV24-1,-,TRBJ2-2,TRBD2,TGTGCCACCAGTGATTTGACACGTCTAGCGGGAGGGAAGGGCGCCGGGGAGCTGTTTTTT,CATSDLTRLAGGKGAGELFF
TRBV19,-,TRBJ1-3,TRBD1,TGTGCCAGTAGCAAACAGGGGTCAAGCTCTGGAAACACCATATATTTT,CASSKQGSSSGNTIYF
TRBV9,-,TRBJ2-5,TRBD2,TGTGCCAGCAGTTCCCGCCTAGCGGGGGGGCAAGAGACCCAGTACTTC,CASSSRLAGGQETQYF
TRBV4-1,-,TRBJ2-3,TRBD2,TGCGCCAGCAGCCACCGGTCGGGAGCTAAATCCTGGACTAGCCTAGGGACAGATACGCAGTATTTT,CASSHRSGAKSWTSLGTDTQYF
TRBV6-5,once,TRBJ2-3,TRBD2,TGTGCCAGCAGTTACTTCGCGGGGGGGCTAGATACGCAGTATTTT,CASSYFAGGLDTQYF
TRBV9,-,TRBJ1-1,-,TGTGCCAGCAGCGTTACAGGACTGAACACTGAAGCTTTCTTT,CASSVTGLNTEAFF
TRBV19,-,TRBJ2-5,TRBD1,TGTGCCAGCCGACAGGGAAATATGGAGACCCAGTACTTC,CASRQGNMETQYF
TRBV30,-,TRBJ1-3,-,TGTGCCTGGAGTTCGGGGGGGGCATCTGGAAACACCATATATTTT,CAWSSGGASGNTIYF
TRBV6-1,-,TRBJ2-7,-,TGTGCCAGCAGTGAAAGTGGGCGTACAAACCACGAGCAGTACTTC,CASSESGRTNHEQYF
TRBV19,-,TRBJ2-5,TRBD1,TGTGCCAGTAGCTGGACAGGGTGGGGTCAAGAGACCCAGTACTTC,CASSWTGWGQETQYF
TRBV5-1,-,TRBJ2-5,-,TGCGCCAGCAGTAAGAGCGTTGTGGAAGCGGAGACCCAGTACTTC,CASSKSVVEAETQYF
TRBV28,-,TRBJ2-1,TRBD2,TGTGCCAGCAGTTTAAGTGACGGACTAGACAATGAGCAGTTCTTC,CASSLSDGLDNEQFF
TRBV27,-,TRBJ2-2,TRBD1,TGTGCCAGCAGTCAGGGACAGGTGCTCACCGGGGAGCTGTTTTTT,CASSQGQVLTGELFF
TRBV7-2,-,TRBJ2-3,TRBD2,TGTGCCAGCAGCTTAGCGCTTTTAGCGGGAGGTACAGATACGCAGTATTTT,CASSLALLAGGTDTQYF
TRBV28,-,TRBJ2-5,TRBD2,TGTGCCAGCAGTTATAAGCGGACTAGCGGGGATAGGGAGACCCAGTACTTC,CASSYKRTSGDRETQYF
TRBV27,-,TRBJ2-7,-,TGTGCCAGCAAGGTACAGGGCCTGAGCGTCCACGAGCAGTACTTC,CASKVQGLSVHEQYF
TRBV19,-,TRBJ1-5,-,TGTGCCAGTAGAACATCCGGGATTCCAAATCAGCCCCAGCATTTT,CASRTSGIPNQPQHF
TRBV19,few,TRBJ2-3,TRBD2,TGTGCCAGTAGTATCAAGACCCAAACTAGCGGGAGTCGGGATACGCAGTATTTT,CASSIKTQTSGSRDTQYF
TRBV7-2,-,TRBJ1-4,-,TGTGCCAGCAGCCCCGACCCCTCAGGGGAAAAACTGTTTTTT,CASSPDPSGEKLFF
TRBV30,once,TRBJ1-6,-,TGTGCCTGGGTACCGGGTCCCTATAATTCACCCCTCCACTTT,CAWVPGPYNSPLHF
TRBV9,-,TRBJ2-3,-,TGTGCCAGCAGCGAAGCCCCGATCCACACAGATACGCAGTATTTT,CASSEAPIHTDTQYF
TRBV7-2,-,TRBJ1-1,TRBD1,TGTGCCAGCCGGCCGGGACAGTTGAACACTGAAGCTTTCTTT,CASRPGQLNTEAFF
TRBV5-4,-,TRBJ2-3,-,TGTGCCAGCAGCCGCCAGGAGACTAGGGTTGTGGGTACGCAGTATTTT,CASSRQETRVVGTQYF
TRBV7-9,once,TRBJ2-1,-,TGTGCCAGCAGCTTAGGGGGGGTATACAATGAGCAGTTCTTC,CASSLGGVYNEQFF
TRBV27,once,TRBJ2-1,TRBD2,TGTGCCAGCAGTTGGGGCGGGGGGTTAAATGAGCAGTTCTTC,CASSWGGGLNEQFF
TRBV4-3,-,TRBJ2-3,TRBD2,TGCGCCAGCAGCCAAGCGGGACTAGCGGGGGGCTTGCCAGATACGCAGTATTTT,CASSQAGLAGGLPDTQYF
TRBV19,-,TRBJ1-5,-,TGTGCCAGTAGTAAGGGTCAGCTGGGGCTATATAGCAATCAGCCCCAGCATTTT,CASSKGQLGLYSNQPQHF
TRBV28,-,TRBJ2-5,TRBD1,TGTGCCAGCAGTAAACAGGGGGGTCGGGAGACCCAGTACTTC,CASSKQGGRETQYF